The clone carrying this T cell receptor beta chain was found many times. The antigen remains undetermined. Via MiXCR, TCRdb re-called the reads, giving one row per CDR3 protein. The data show approximately 43,000 distinct CDR3 sequences, 9% to 15% seen once. This record belongs to a study of type 1 regulatory T cells. Whole-study context: An in vitro protocol generated T-allo10, a Tr1-enriched, alloantigen-specific CD4 T cell product. Whole-study results and caveats: Compared with non-Tr1 cells, Tr1 cells showed a narrower TCR repertoire.

V shed 3 bases, J shed 7 bases, and the junction held 9 bases outside the gene matches. CDR1 is SGHRS and CDR2 is YFSETQ in the germline V gene. The CDR3 totals 15 residues. The V gene is TRBV5-1, the J gene TRBJ1-3; 8 bases match TRBD1. The sample comprised cultured non-Tr1 T cells, either the whole culture or a sorted T cell fraction (not recorded which). This clonotype was sampled from a human donor in good health. CDR3 nucleotide sequence: TGCGCCAGCAGCTCTCGGACAGGGTCCGGGAACACCATATATTTT. Translated: CASSSRTGSGNTIYF.